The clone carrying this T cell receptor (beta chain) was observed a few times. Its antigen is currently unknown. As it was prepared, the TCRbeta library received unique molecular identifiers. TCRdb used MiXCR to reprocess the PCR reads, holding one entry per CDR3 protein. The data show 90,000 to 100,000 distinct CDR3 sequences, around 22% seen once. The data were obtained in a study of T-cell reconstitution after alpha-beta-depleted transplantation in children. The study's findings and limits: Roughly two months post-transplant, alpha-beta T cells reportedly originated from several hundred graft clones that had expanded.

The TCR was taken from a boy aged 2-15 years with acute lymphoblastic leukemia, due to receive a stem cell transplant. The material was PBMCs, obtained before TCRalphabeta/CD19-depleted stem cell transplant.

The chain's CDR3 is CASSPTRSIQYF. Written as DNA, the CDR3 is TGTGCCAGCAGCCCGACCCGGAGTATTCAGTACTTC. The chain couples TRBV7-2 to TRBJ2-4; unclear D gene. The V end lost 5 bases, the J end lost 10 bases, and 12 bases lay between the germline ends. The CDR3 has 12 residues. In germline, CDR1 is SGHTA, CDR2 FQGNSA.